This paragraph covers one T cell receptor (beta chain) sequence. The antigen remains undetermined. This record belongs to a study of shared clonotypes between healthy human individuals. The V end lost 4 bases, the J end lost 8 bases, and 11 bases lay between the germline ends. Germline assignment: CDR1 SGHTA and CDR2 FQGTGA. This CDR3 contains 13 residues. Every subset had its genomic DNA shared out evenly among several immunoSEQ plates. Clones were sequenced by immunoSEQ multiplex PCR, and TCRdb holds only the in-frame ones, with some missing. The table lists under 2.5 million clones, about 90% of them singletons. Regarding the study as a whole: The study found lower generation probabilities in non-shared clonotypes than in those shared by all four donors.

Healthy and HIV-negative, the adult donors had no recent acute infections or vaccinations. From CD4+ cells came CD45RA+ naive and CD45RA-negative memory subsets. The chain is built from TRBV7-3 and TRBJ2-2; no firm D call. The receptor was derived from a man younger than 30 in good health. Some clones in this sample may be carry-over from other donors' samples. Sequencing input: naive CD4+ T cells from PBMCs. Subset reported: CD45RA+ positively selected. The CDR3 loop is CASSSWPAGELFF. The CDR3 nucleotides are TGTGCCAGCAGCTCTTGGCCTGCTGGGGAGCTGTTTTTT. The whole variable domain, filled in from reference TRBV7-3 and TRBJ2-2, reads GAGVSQTPSNKVTEKGKYVELRCDPISGHTALYWYRQSLGQGPEFLIYFQGTGAADDSGLPNDRFFAVRPEGSVSTLKIQRTERGDSAVYLCASSSWPAGELFFGEGSRLTVL.